Below, 25 T cell receptor beta chains from the same sample are listed, as sequenced in a study of cytomegalovirus exposure and HLA in healthy donors. PCR employed 60 Vbeta and 13 Jbeta primers. Measured with immunoSEQ multiplex PCR; TCRdb has only the in-frame clones, and not every one. The table lists approximately 210,000 clones, more than 75% of them singletons, with nearly 6% in the top ten. Sequencing was done on a sample of PBMCs. These receptors originate from a middle-aged man in good health and CMV-seropositive.

This rearrangement joins TRBV18 to TRBJ1-4, with 9 nucleotides matching TRBD1. CDR3 length equals 15 residues. Germline V CDR1 and CDR2: KGHSH, LQKENI. J lost 7 bases, V lost 3 bases, and 6 bases had no gene match. For the CDR3, the DNA is TGTGCCAGCTCACCGGCGCGGGACAGGGTTGAAAAACTGTTTTTT. This translates into CASSPARDRVEKLFF.

The chain combines TRBV2 with TRBJ2-7; 7 bases match TRBD2. V dropped 6 bases and J dropped 2; count of bases not matched to a gene: 10. Germline lookup yields CDR1 SNHLY and CDR2 FYNNEI. The CDR3 is made up of 15 amino acids. This CDR3 is CASSVGGDYTYEQYF. Here the CDR3 DNA reads TGTGCCAGCAGCGTAGGTGGGGACTACACCTACGAGCAGTACTTC.

This chain joins TRBV4-1 and TRBJ1-5; D possibly corresponds to TRBD1 (5 bases). The germline V and J ends were trimmed by 0 bases and 0 bases, with 12 bases remaining between them. The CDR3 covers 17 residues. Germline values: CDR1 MGHRA, CDR2 YSYEKL. CDR3: CASSQEGGAASNQPQHF. The CDR3 DNA reads as TGCGCCAGCAGCCAAGAAGGCGGGGCAGCTAGCAATCAGCCCCAGCATTTT.

The genes are TRBV7-8 and TRBJ1-4; D possibly corresponds to TRBD1 (6 bases). V lost 5 bases to trimming and J lost 6 bases, with 16 bases between them. CDR1 and CDR2 (germline): SGHVS, FQNEAQ. This CDR3 contains 15 residues. The CDR3 DNA is TGTGCCAGCAGCCCCCGGGGGGCCTTGGATGAAAAACTGTTTTTT. It codes for CASSPRGALDEKLFF.

This rearrangement joins TRBV7-9 to TRBJ2-2, with 12 nucleotides matching TRBD1. CDR1 and CDR2 (germline): SEHNR, FQNEAQ (reference sequence). Trimming cost V 5 bases and J 5 bases; bases outside gene matches: 6. The CDR3 consists of 16 residues. The CDR3 coding sequence is TGTGCCAGCAGCGATGGGACAGGGGGCGATACCGGGGAGCTGTTTTTT. It encodes CASSDGTGGDTGELFF.

V is TRBV6-1 and J is TRBJ1-1, with TRBD1 matching over 8 bases. This CDR3 spans 15 amino acids. Germline CDR1 reads MNHNS; CDR2 reads SASEGT. The V segment lost 3 bases and the J segment 1 base; nucleotides outside the gene matches: 4. CDR3 loop: CASSDWTGRNTEAFF. CDR3 nucleotides: TGTGCCAGCAGTGATTGGACAGGGAGGAACACTGAAGCTTTCTTT.

V and J are TRBV18 and TRBJ2-1, with 10 positions matching TRBD2. With 3 bases clipped from V and 4 bases from J, the junction kept 3 bases outside the gene matches. Germline V gives CDR1 KGHSH, CDR2 LQKENI. This CDR3 contains 15 residues. The CDR3 reads CASSPLAGEYNEQFF. DNA for the CDR3: TGTGCCAGCTCACCTCTAGCGGGAGAGTACAATGAGCAGTTCTTC.

This chain's CDR3 is CASSPGQGGEQFF. DNA of the CDR3: TGTGCCAGCAGCCCCGGACAGGGAGGTGAGCAGTTCTTC. V usage is TRBV5-4 and J usage is TRBJ2-1, with 8 positions matching TRBD1. Germline lookup yields CDR1 SGHNT and CDR2 YYREEE (reference sequence). The CDR3 runs to 13 residues. V dropped 4 bases and J dropped 9; count of bases not matched to a gene: 6.

The V gene is TRBV5-1, the J gene TRBJ2-7; 11 bases map to TRBD2. This CDR3 is 17 amino acids long. Germline values: CDR1 SGHRS, CDR2 YFSETQ. The trim removed 2 bases at V and 4 bases at J, leaving 11 bases unmatched. The CDR3, as DNA: TGCGCCAGCAGCTTCGGGTATACGGGGACTAGCGGTTACGAGCAGTACGTC. Encoded protein: CASSFGYTGTSGYEQYV.

The chain employs TRBV19 and TRBJ2-1, with D perhaps TRBD2 (6 bases). Germline CDR1 is LNHDA and CDR2 is SQIVND (reference sequence). This CDR3 contains 15 residues. Trimming took off 9 bases at V and 0 bases at J, with 15 bases between the two ends. CDR3 protein: CASTPRGSSYNEQFF. The DNA of the CDR3 is TGTGCCAGCACCCCCCGGGGGAGCTCCTACAATGAGCAGTTCTTC.

V gene TRBV30 combines with J gene TRBJ1-1; the D is unclear. CDR1 is GTSNPN and CDR2 is SVGIG in the germline V gene (reference sequence). This CDR3 comprises 12 residues. V was pared by 7 bases and J by 3 bases, with 12 bases between. The CDR3 protein is CASTRLYTEAFF. The CDR3 nucleotides read TGTGCCTCTACCAGGCTGTACACTGAAGCTTTCTTT.

V and J are TRBV5-5 and TRBJ1-5; 9 bases match TRBD1. With 0 bases clipped from V and 1 base from J, the junction kept 5 bases outside the gene matches. The CDR3 is 17 amino acids. Germline V gene lookup returns CDR1 SGHKS and CDR2 YYEKEE (reference sequence). CDR3 sequence: CASSLGQGGGSNQPQHF. Here the CDR3 DNA reads TGTGCCAGCAGCTTGGGACAGGGGGGAGGGAGCAATCAGCCCCAGCATTTT.

This chain uses TRBV7-6 with TRBJ2-5; possible D gene TRBD1, 5 bases. Germline values: CDR1 SGHVS, CDR2 FNYEAQ. V was clipped by 1 base and J by 1 base, with 10 bases between them. The CDR3 spans 15 residues. The CDR3 bases are TGTGCCAGCAGCTTAGGGGCAGGGTTCCAAGAGACCCAGTACTTC. It yields the protein CASSLGAGFQETQYF.

This chain joins TRBV9 and TRBJ2-2, with D tentatively TRBD1 (5 bases). Germline V gene data show CDR1 as SGDLS and CDR2 as YYNGEE. With 3 bases removed from V and 4 bases from J, the gap between germline ends came to 10 bases. The CDR3 length is 14 residues. The CDR3 DNA sequence: TGTGCCAGCAGCGATTGGGGCGGCACCGGGGAGCTGTTTTTT. Encoded protein: CASSDWGGTGELFF. The variable domain in full, completed from reference TRBV9 and TRBJ2-2, reads DSGVTQTPKHLITATGQRVTLRCSPRSGDLSVYWYQQSLDQGLQFLIQYYNGEERAKGNILERFSAQQFPDLHSELNLSSLELGDSALYFCASSDWGGTGELFFGEGSRLTVL.

V and J are TRBV11-1 and TRBJ2-7, with 9 bases aligning to TRBD1. Per the germline V gene, CDR1 is SGHAT and CDR2 is FQDESV (reference sequence). The CDR3 is made up of 12 amino acids. Losses at the gene ends were 5 bases for V and 7 bases for J; bases not matched to a gene: 3. In DNA, the CDR3 is TGTGCCAGCAGCCACGACAGGGGGGAGCAGTACGTC. Its translation is CASSHDRGEQYV.

This rearrangement joins TRBV11-2 to TRBJ2-2, with a tentative D call TRBD2 (5 bases). The CDR3 has 12 amino acids. Trimming took off 0 bases at V and 16 bases at J, with 12 bases between the two ends. Germline V gene sequence: CDR1 SGHAT, CDR2 FQNNGV. The CDR3 reads CASSLDGSRGFF. The CDR3, as DNA: TGTGCCAGCAGCTTAGATGGGTCCCGGGGGTTTTTT.

This clone was seen once. The genes are TRBV30 and TRBJ2-2; 9 bases fit TRBD2. Germline trimming cut 5 bases from V and 0 bases from J; bases unmatched to any gene: 1. Germline V gives CDR1 GTSNPN, CDR2 SVGIG (reference sequence). CDR3 size: 14 residues. CDR3 loop: CAWRLAANTGELFF. DNA for the CDR3: TGTGCCTGGCGACTAGCGGCGAACACCGGGGAGCTGTTTTTT.

This clone appeared a few times. The rearrangement uses TRBV15 and TRBJ2-7, with a tentative D call TRBD2 (6 bases). V was cut by 5 bases and J by 4 bases, with 15 bases left in between. This CDR3 has 14 amino acids. The germline gives CDR1 LNHNV, CDR2 YYDKDF (reference sequence). CDR3: CATSPRVGGYEQYV. CDR3 sequence (DNA): TGTGCCACCAGCCCTAGAGTCGGGGGTTACGAGCAGTACGTC.

This clone appeared a few times. This chain links TRBV15 with TRBJ1-2, with 7 bases aligning to TRBD1. The CDR3 length is 14 residues. Germline V gene lookup returns CDR1 LNHNV and CDR2 YYDKDF (reference sequence). The junction had 3 bases not matched to a gene; V was cut back by 5 bases and J by 0 bases. CDR3 nucleotides: TGTGCCACCAGCTTAGACAGGGCTAACTATGGCTACACCTTC. Its translation is CATSLDRANYGYTF.

The chain recombines TRBV7-3 with TRBJ2-1; 7 nucleotides agree with TRBD2. There are 16 residues in the CDR3. The V segment lost 5 bases and the J segment 1 base; nucleotides outside the gene matches: 8. Per germline, CDR1 SGHTA and CDR2 FQGTGA. The CDR3 DNA reads TGTGCCAGCAGCCGGAGCCCTAGCGGTTCCTACAATGAGCAGTTCTTC. Residues: CASSRSPSGSYNEQFF.

The sample holds a few counts of this clone. The chain is built from TRBV19 and TRBJ1-2; D perhaps matches TRBD1 (6 bases). The germline V gene has CDR1 LNHDA and CDR2 SQIVND (reference sequence). This CDR3 region has 15 residues. V lost 7 bases and J lost 4, with 19 bases in between. The CDR3 DNA reads TGTGCCAGTACCCGCATGACAGGTGGTGTCTATGGCTACACCTTC. Its protein is CASTRMTGGVYGYTF. The full variable domain, rest sourced from reference TRBV19 and TRBJ1-2, is DGGITQSPKYLFRKEGQNVTLSCEQNLNHDAMYWYRQDPGQGLRLIYYSQIVNDFQKGDIAEGYSVSREKKESFPLTVTSAQKNPTAFYLCASTRMTGGVYGYTFGSGTRLTVV.

The chain carries TRBV11-2 and TRBJ1-1, with 9 bases fitting TRBD1. CDR1 SGHAT and CDR2 FQNNGV come from the germline V gene. The CDR3 is 15 residues long. V shed 2 bases and J 4 bases; nucleotides not matched to a gene: 5. In DNA form, the CDR3 reads TGTGCCAGCAGCTTAATGGGACAGGGTTTCACTGAAGCTTTCTTT. Amino acid sequence: CASSLMGQGFTEAFF.

The rearrangement links TRBV5-1 to TRBJ2-3; TRBD2 might be the D (5 bases). The V and J ends lost 4 bases and 3 bases respectively, with 15 bases between them. CDR3 length: 15 residues. Germline V CDR1 and CDR2: SGHRS, YFSETQ. CDR3 DNA sequence: TGCGCCAGCAGCACACCGGGATCGGGTACAGATACGCAGTATTTT. It codes for CASSTPGSGTDTQYF.

Only one count was recorded for this clone. V and J are TRBV21-1 and TRBJ1-4; the D call in the table, TRBD1, was not verified against the DNA. TRBV21-1 is a known pseudogene. CDR3 length equals 17 residues. The DNA of the CDR3 is TGTGCCAGCAGCAAGACCCTCGACAGGGAACCGCGAGAAAAACTGTTTTTT. Translating it yields CASSKTLDREPREKLFF.

V is TRBV2 and J is TRBJ2-5; D possibly corresponds to TRBD1 (6 bases). The CDR3 runs 15 residues. The germline gives CDR1 SNHLY, CDR2 FYNNEI. The V end lost 0 bases, the J end lost 0 bases, and 8 bases lay between the germline ends. The CDR3 region is CASSEARTDQETQYF. The CDR3 DNA reads as TGTGCCAGCAGTGAAGCGAGGACAGACCAAGAGACCCAGTACTTC.